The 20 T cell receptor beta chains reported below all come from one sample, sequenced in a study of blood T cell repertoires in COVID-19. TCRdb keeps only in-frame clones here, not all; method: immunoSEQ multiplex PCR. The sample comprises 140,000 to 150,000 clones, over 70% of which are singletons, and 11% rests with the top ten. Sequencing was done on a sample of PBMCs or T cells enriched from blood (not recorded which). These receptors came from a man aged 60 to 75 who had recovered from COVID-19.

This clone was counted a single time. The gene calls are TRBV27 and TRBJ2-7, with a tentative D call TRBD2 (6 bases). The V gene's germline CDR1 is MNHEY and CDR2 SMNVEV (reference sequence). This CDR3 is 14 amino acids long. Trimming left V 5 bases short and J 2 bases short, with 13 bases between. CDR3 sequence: CASSAGSPPYEQYF. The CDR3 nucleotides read TGTGCCAGCAGTGCCGGGAGCCCCCCCTACGAGCAGTACTTC.

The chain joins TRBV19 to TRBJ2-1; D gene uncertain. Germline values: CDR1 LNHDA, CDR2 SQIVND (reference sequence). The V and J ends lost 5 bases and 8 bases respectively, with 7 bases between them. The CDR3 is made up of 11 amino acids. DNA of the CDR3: TGTGCCAGTAGTGACTGGGATGAGCAGTTCTTC. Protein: CASSDWDEQFF.

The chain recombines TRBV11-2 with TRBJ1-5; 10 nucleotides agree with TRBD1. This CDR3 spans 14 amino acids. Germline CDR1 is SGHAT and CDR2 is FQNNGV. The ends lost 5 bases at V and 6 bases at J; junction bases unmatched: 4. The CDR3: CASSPGTGAQPQHF. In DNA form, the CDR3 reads TGTGCCAGCAGCCCCGGGACAGGGGCTCAGCCCCAGCATTTT.

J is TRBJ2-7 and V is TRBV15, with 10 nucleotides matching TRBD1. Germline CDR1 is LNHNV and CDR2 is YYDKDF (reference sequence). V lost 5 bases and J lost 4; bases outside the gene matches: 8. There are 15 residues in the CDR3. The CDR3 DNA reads TGTGCCACCAGCGTGGCGGGACAGGGGCAATACGAGCAGTACTTC. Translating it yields CATSVAGQGQYEQYF.

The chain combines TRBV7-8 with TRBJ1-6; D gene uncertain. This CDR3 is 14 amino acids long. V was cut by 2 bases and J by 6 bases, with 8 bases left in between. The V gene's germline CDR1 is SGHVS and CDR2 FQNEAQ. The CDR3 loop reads CASSLNWLNSPLHF. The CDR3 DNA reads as TGTGCCAGCAGCTTAAATTGGCTTAATTCACCCCTCCACTTT.

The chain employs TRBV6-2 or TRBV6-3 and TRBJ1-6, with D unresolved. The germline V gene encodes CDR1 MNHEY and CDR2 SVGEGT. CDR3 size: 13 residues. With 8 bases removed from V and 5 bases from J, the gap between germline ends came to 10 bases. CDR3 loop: CASRPIHNSPLHF. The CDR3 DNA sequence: TGTGCCAGCCGCCCCATTCATAATTCACCCCTCCACTTT.

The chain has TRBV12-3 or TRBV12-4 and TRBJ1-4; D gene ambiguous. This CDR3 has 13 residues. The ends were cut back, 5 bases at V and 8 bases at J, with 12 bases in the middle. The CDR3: CASSPGRWEKLFF. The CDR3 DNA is TGTGCCAGCAGTCCGGGGAGGTGGGAAAAACTGTTTTTT.

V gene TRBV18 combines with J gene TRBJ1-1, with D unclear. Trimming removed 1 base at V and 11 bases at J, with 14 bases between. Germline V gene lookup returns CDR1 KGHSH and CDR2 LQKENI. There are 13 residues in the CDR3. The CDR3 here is CASSPLGLKTAFF. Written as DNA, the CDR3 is TGTGCCAGCTCACCACTAGGACTCAAAACGGCTTTCTTT.

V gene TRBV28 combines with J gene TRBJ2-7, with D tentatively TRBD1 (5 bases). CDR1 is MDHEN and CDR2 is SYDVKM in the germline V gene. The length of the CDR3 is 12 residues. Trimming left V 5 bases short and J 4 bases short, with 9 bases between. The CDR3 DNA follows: TGTGCCAGCAGTGTACAGGAGTACGAGCAGTACTTC. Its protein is CASSVQEYEQYF. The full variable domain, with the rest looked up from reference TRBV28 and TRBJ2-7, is DVKVTQSSRYLVKRTGEKVFLECVQDMDHENMFWYRQDPGLGLRLIYFSYDVKMKEKGDIPEGYSVSREKKERFSLILESASTNQTSMYLCASSVQEYEQYFGPGTRLTVT.

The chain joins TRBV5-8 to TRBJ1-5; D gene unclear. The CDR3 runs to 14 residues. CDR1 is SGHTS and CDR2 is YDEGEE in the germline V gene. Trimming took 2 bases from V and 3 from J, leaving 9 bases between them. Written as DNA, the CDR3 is TGTGCCAGCAGCTTAGGAGGGCCCAATCAGCCCCAGCATTTT. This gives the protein CASSLGGPNQPQHF.

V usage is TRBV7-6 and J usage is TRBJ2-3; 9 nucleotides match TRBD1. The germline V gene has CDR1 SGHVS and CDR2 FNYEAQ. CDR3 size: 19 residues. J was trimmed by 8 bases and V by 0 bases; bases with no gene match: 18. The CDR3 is CASSLAGGQGTAGVGTQYF. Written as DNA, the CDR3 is TGTGCCAGCAGCTTAGCGGGCGGACAGGGGACGGCGGGAGTGGGTACGCAGTATTTT.

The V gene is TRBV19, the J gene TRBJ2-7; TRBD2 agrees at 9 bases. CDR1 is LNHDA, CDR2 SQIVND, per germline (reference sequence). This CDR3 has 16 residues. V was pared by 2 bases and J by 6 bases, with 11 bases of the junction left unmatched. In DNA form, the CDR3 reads TGTGCCAGTAGTATAAAAGCGGGAGGAGCCCCCCTCGAGCAGTACTTC. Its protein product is CASSIKAGGAPLEQYF.

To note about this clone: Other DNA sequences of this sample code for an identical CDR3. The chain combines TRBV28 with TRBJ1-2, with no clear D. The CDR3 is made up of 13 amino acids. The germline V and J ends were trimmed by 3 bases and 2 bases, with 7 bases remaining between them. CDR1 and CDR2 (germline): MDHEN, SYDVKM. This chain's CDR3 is CASSLGRNYGYTF. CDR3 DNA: TGTGCCAGCAGTTTGGGCCGAAACTATGGCTACACCTTC.

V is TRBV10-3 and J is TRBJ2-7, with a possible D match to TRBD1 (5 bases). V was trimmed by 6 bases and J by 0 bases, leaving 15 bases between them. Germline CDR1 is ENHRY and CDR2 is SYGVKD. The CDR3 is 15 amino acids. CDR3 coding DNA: TGTGCCATCAGCCCCAGGGCCTCGGTCTCCTACGAGCAGTACTTC. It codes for CAISPRASVSYEQYF.

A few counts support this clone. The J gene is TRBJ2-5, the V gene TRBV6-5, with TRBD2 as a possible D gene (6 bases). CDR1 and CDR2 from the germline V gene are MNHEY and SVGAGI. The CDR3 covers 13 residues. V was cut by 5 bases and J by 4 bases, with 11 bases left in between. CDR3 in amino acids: CASSRLEGETQYF. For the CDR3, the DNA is TGTGCCAGCAGTCGACTGGAGGGAGAGACCCAGTACTTC.

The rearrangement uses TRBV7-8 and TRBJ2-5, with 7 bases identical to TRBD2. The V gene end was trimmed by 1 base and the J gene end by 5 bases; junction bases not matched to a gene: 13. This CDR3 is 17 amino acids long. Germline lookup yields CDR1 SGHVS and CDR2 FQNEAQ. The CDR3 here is CASSLGYRGSVVETQYF. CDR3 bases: TGTGCCAGCAGCTTAGGTTATCGCGGGAGTGTTGTTGAGACCCAGTACTTC.

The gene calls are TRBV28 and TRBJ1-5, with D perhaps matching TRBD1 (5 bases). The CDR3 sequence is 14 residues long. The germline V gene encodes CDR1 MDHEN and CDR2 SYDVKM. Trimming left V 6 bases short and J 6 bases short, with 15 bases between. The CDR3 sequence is CASRVGAGLQPQHF. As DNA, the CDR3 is TGTGCCAGCAGGGTAGGGGCAGGGCTTCAGCCCCAGCATTTT.

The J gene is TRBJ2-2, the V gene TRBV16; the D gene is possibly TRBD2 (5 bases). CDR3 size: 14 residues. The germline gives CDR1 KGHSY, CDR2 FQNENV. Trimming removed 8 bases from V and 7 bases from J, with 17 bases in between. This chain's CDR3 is CASGETMGFGELFF. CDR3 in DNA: TGTGCCAGCGGAGAGACTATGGGTTTCGGGGAGCTGTTTTTT.

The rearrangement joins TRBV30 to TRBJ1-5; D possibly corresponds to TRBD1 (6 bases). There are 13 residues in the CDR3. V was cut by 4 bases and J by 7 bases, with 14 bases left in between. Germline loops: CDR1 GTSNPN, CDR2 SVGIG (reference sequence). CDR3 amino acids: CAWNAGVEQPQHF. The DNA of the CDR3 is TGTGCCTGGAACGCAGGGGTGGAACAGCCCCAGCATTTT.

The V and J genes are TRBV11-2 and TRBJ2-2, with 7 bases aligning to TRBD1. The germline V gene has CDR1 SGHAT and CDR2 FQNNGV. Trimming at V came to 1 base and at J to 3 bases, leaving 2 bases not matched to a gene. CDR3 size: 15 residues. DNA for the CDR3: TGTGCCAGCAGCTTAGGCAGGGGGTACACCGGGGAGCTGTTTTTT. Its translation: CASSLGRGYTGELFF.